One and the same sample provided the 9 T cell receptor beta chains below, sequenced in a study of cytomegalovirus exposure and HLA in healthy donors. The study ran its PCR with 60 Vbeta and 13 Jbeta primers. Generated by immunoSEQ multiplex PCR, the TCRdb table keeps only in-frame clones and is missing some. Among 83,000 or so clones listed, 70% to 80% were seen once. The sequenced sample was PBMCs. The receptors here all came from a woman in her forties in good health and CMV-seropositive.

The chain employs TRBV7-2 and TRBJ1-3; possible D gene TRBD1, 5 bases. This CDR3 is built from 15 residues. The V and J ends lost 5 bases and 4 bases respectively, with 15 bases between them. CDR1 SGHTA and CDR2 FQGNSA come from the germline V gene. The CDR3 DNA reads as TGTGCCAGCAGCCAGGGCGGGGCAGAAGGAAACACCATATATTTT. Protein: CASSQGGAEGNTIYF.

This chain links TRBV11-1 with TRBJ1-6; TRBD1 matches 10 bases. The CDR3 spans 15 residues. V shed 0 bases and J 8 bases; nucleotides not matched to a gene: 1. Germline V gene lookup returns CDR1 SGHAT and CDR2 FQDESV (reference sequence). CDR3 coding DNA: TGTGCCAGCAGCTTAGCCGGGACAGGGGATTCACCCCTCCACTTT. Its translation: CASSLAGTGDSPLHF.

This clone has a handful of counts. The V gene is TRBV6-5, the J gene TRBJ1-2; no definite D call. V was cut by 4 bases and J by 0 bases, with 12 bases left in between. The CDR3 totals 15 residues. Germline values: CDR1 MNHEY, CDR2 SVGAGI. The CDR3 loop reads CASSSRSGANYGYTF. As DNA, the CDR3 is TGTGCCAGCAGTTCGAGGTCCGGAGCTAACTATGGCTACACCTTC.

The chain uses TRBV27 and TRBJ1-1; 8 nucleotides match TRBD1. The junction had 15 bases not matched to a gene; V was cut back by 8 bases and J by 1 base. In germline, CDR1 is MNHEY, CDR2 SMNVEV (reference sequence). The CDR3 is made up of 17 amino acids. The CDR3 loop reads CASGITSRTGRNTEAFF. The CDR3 DNA reads as TGTGCCAGCGGAATTACCTCGAGGACAGGGAGGAACACTGAAGCTTTCTTT.

The rearrangement uses TRBV5-6 and TRBJ1-2, with D hard to call. Trimming left V 8 bases short and J 3 bases short, with 14 bases between. Germline CDR1 is SGHDT and CDR2 is YYEEEE. The CDR3 consists of 13 residues. The CDR3 loop is CASSGNRDYGYTF. The CDR3 DNA reads as TGTGCCAGTAGCGGCAACCGGGACTATGGCTACACCTTC.

The rearrangement uses TRBV19 and TRBJ2-4; tentatively, D is TRBD1 (5 bases). Germline CDR1 reads LNHDA; CDR2 reads SQIVND (reference sequence). There are 14 residues in the CDR3. V lost 3 bases and J 2 bases, leaving 8 bases between the germline ends. This chain's CDR3 is CASSIGASKNIQYF. The CDR3 region has the DNA TGTGCCAGTAGTATTGGGGCATCCAAAAACATTCAGTACTTC.

The CDR3 sequence: CALAPAGNTGELFF. The DNA for the CDR3 is TGTGCCCTGGCGCCGGCAGGAAACACCGGGGAGCTGTTTTTT. The V gene is TRBV28, the J gene TRBJ2-2; D is unresolved. CDR3 length: 14 residues. The germline V gene has CDR1 MDHEN and CDR2 SYDVKM. V gave up 11 bases and J gave up 2 bases, with 15 bases separating them.

The gene calls are TRBV5-4 and TRBJ2-7; D is possibly TRBD1 (6 bases). This CDR3 region has 14 residues. V was cut by 4 bases and J by 2 bases, with 13 bases left in between. CDR1 SGHNT and CDR2 YYREEE come from the germline V gene (reference sequence). The CDR3 here is CASSPGQFAYEQYF. The CDR3 DNA reads as TGTGCCAGCAGCCCCGGACAGTTCGCCTACGAGCAGTACTTC. Complete variable domain (other parts from reference TRBV5-4 and TRBJ2-7): ETGVTQSPTHLIKTRGQQVTLRCSSQSGHNTVSWYQQALGQGPQFIFQYYREEENGRGNFPPRFSGLQFPNYSSELNVNALELDDSALYLCASSPGQFAYEQYFGPGTRLTVT.

CDR3 sequence (DNA): TGCGCCAGCAGCCAAGGGGCTTCCGGGGTCGGGTACGAGCAGTACTTC. Translating it yields CASSQGASGVGYEQYF. The chain carries TRBV4-3 and TRBJ2-7; D perhaps matches TRBD2 (5 bases). There are 16 residues in the CDR3. V lost 1 base and J 4 bases, leaving 17 bases between the germline ends. Germline CDR1 is LGHNA and CDR2 is YSLEER.